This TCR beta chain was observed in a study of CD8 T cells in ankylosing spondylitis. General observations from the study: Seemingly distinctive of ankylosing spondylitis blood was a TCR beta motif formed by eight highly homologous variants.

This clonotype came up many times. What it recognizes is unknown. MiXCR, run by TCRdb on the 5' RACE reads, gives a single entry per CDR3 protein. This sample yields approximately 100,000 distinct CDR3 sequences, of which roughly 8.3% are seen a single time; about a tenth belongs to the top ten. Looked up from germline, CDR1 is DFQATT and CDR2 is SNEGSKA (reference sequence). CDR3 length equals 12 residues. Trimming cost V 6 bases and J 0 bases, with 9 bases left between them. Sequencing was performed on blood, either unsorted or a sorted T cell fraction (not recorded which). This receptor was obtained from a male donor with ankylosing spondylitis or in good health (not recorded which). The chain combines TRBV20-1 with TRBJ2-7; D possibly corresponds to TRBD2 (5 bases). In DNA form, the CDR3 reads TGCAGTGCGCGGACTCACTCCTACGAGCAGTACTTC. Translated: CSARTHSYEQYF.